The 2 T cell receptor beta chains reported below all come from one sample, sequenced in a study of blood T cell repertoires in COVID-19. TCRdb keeps only in-frame clones here, not all; method: immunoSEQ multiplex PCR. The profile shows about 480,000 clones, more than 70% of them singletons. Sequenced material: peripheral blood. The receptors derive from a woman between 45 and 65 years old with COVID-19, enrolled during active disease.

The chain carries TRBV5-1 and TRBJ1-3; D ambiguous. The CDR3 spans 16 residues. V was cut by 0 bases and J by 4 bases, with 14 bases left in between. Germline lookup yields CDR1 SGHRS and CDR2 YFSETQ. The CDR3 is CASSLAGPTRGNTIYF. CDR3 nucleotides: TGCGCCAGCAGCTTGGCCGGTCCAACGAGGGGAAACACCATATATTTT.

This chain connects TRBV28 to TRBJ1-4, with 11 nucleotides matching TRBD1. J lost 2 bases, V lost 5 bases, and 10 bases had no gene match. CDR1 and CDR2 (germline): MDHEN, SYDVKM. The CDR3 covers 18 residues. The CDR3 region has the DNA TGTGCCAGCAGTACTTGGACAGGGGGCGGATATACTAATGAAAAACTGTTTTTT. Translating gives CASSTWTGGGYTNEKLFF.